This note documents a single T cell receptor beta chain sequence. Every sample had a minimum of 6 million PBMCs isolated. A second PCR of about 7 to 12 cycles used a sample-barcoded 5' primer and a J-beta primer mix. TCRdb reanalysed the 5' RACE reads using MiXCR and keeps one entry per CDR3 protein. The data hold fewer than 950,000 distinct CDR3 sequences, with about 55% observed a single time. These data originate in a study of blood T cells in healthy people across ages. Study-wide background: There was about one barcoded beta molecule captured by template switching per two T cells.

The CDR3 has 17 amino acids. The V segment lost 8 bases and the J segment 14 bases; nucleotides outside the gene matches: 27. CDR1 ENHRY and CDR2 SYGVKD come from the germline V gene. The TCR sequence derives from an older man in good health. The chain has TRBV10-3 and TRBJ2-3; TRBD2 matches 8 bases. Source material: blood. The CDR3 loop is CAIAKQGVAGWGRYAYF. The CDR3 DNA reads as TGTGCCATCGCAAAACAAGGGGTAGCGGGATGGGGCAGATACGCGTATTTT.